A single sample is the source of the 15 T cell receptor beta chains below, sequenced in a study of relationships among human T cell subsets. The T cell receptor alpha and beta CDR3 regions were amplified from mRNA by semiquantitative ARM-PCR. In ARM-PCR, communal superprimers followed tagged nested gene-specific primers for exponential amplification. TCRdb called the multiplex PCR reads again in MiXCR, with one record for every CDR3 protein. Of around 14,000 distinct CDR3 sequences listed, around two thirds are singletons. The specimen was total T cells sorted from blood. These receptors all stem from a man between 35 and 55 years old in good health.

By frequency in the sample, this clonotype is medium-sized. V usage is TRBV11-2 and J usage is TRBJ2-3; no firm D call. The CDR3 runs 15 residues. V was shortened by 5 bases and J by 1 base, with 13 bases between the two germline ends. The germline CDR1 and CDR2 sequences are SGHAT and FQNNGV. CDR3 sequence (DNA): TGTGCCAGCAGCCGGGTCATAGCCGGCACAGATACGCAGTATTTT. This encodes CASSRVIAGTDTQYF.

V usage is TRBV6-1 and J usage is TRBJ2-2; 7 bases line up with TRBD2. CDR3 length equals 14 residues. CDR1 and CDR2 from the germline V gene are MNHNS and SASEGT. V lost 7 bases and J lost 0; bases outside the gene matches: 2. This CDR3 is CASKAGTNTGELFF. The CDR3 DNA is TGTGCCAGCAAAGCGGGAACGAACACCGGGGAGCTGTTTTTT.

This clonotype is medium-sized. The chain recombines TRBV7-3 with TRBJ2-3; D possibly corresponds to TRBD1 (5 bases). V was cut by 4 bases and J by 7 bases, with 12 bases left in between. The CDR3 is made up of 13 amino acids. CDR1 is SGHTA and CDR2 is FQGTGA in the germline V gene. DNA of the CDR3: TGTGCCAGCAGCTATGACAGCACTCATACGCAGTATTTT. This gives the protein CASSYDSTHTQYF.

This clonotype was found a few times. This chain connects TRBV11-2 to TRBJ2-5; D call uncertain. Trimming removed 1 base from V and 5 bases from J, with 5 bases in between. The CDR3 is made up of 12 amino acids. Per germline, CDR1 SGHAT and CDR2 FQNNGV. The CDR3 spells CASSLVTETQYF. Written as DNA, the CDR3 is TGTGCCAGCAGCTTAGTGACGGAGACCCAGTACTTC. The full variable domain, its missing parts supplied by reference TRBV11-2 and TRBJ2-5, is EAGVAQSPRYKIIEKRQSVAFWCNPISGHATLYWYQQILGQGPKLLIQFQNNGVVDDSQLPKDRFSAERLKGVDSTLKIQPAKLEDSAVYLCASSLVTETQYFGPGTRLLVL.

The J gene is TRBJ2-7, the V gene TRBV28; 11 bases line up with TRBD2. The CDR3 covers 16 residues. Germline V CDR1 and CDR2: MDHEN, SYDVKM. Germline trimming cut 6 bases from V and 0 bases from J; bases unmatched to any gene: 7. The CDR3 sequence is CASSPGTSGNSYEQYF. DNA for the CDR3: TGTGCCAGCAGCCCGGGGACTAGCGGAAACTCCTACGAGCAGTACTTC.

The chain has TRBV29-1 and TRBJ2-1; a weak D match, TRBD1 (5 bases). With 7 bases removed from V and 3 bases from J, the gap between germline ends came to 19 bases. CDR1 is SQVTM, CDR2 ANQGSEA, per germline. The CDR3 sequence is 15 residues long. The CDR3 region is CSGQKGRGYYNEQFF. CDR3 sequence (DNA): TGCAGCGGGCAGAAAGGTAGGGGATACTACAATGAGCAGTTCTTC.

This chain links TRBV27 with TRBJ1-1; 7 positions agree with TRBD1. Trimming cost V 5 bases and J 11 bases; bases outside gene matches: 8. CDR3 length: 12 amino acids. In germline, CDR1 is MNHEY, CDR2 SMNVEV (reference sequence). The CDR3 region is CASSPWTGEAFF. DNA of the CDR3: TGTGCCAGCAGTCCCTGGACAGGTGAGGCTTTCTTT.

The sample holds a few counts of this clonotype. CDR3 sequence reads: CASSLLAGSINNEQFF. In nucleotides, the CDR3 is TGTGCCAGCAGTCTCCTAGCGGGAAGTATTAACAATGAGCAGTTCTTC. The chain uses TRBV28 and TRBJ2-1; 9 bases line up with TRBD2. The length of the CDR3 is 16 residues. V was clipped by 5 bases and J by 5 bases; unmatched bases: 10. The V gene's germline CDR1 is MDHEN and CDR2 SYDVKM.

The CDR3 DNA sequence: TGTGCCACCGGGGGAACCGGGACATCTGGCAATCAGCCCCAGCATTTT. Translation gives CATGGTGTSGNQPQHF. The chain combines TRBV24-1 with TRBJ1-5, with a possible D match to TRBD1 (6 bases). Germline lookup yields CDR1 KGHDR and CDR2 SFDVKD. The CDR3 runs 16 residues. V gave up 9 bases and J gave up 2 bases, with 19 bases separating them.

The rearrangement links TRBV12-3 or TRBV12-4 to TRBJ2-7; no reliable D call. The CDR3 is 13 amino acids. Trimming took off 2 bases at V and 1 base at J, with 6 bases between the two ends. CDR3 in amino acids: CASSLYLSYEQYF. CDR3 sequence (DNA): TGTGCCAGCAGTTTATATTTGTCCTACGAGCAGTACTTC.

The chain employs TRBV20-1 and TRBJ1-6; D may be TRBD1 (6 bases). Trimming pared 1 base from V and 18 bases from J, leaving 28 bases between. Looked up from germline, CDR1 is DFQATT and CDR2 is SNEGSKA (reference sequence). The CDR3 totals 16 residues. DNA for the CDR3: TGCAGTGCTAGAGGGCTTACAGGGACGGACTTGACGGGGGACCACTTT. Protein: CSARGLTGTDLTGDHF.

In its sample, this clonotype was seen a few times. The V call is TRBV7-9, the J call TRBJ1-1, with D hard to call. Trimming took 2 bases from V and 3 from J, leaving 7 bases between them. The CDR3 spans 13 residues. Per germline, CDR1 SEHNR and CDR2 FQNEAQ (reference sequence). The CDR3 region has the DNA TGTGCCAGCAGCTTATCCGGGGACACTGAAGCTTTCTTT. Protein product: CASSLSGDTEAFF.

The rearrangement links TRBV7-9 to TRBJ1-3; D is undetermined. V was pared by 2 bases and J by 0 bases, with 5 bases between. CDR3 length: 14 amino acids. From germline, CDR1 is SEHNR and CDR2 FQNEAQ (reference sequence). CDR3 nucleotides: TGTGCCAGCAGCTTACATGGCTCTGGAAACACCATATATTTT. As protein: CASSLHGSGNTIYF.

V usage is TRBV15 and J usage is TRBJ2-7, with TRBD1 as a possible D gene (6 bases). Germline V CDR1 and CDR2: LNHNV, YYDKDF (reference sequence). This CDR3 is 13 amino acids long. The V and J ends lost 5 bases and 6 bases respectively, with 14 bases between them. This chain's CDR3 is CATSGMRQVEQYF. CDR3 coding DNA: TGTGCCACCAGCGGAATGAGACAGGTCGAGCAGTACTTC.

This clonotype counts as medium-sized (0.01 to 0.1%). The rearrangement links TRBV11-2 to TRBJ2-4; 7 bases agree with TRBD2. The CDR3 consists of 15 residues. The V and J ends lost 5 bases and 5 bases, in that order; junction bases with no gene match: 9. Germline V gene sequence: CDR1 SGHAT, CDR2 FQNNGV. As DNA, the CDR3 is TGTGCCAGCAGCGGGGGGGTGACACCTCAAAACATTCAGTACTTC. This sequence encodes CASSGGVTPQNIQYF.